Listed below are T cell receptor beta chains from one sample, sequenced in a study of shared clonotypes between healthy human individuals. TCRdb's table, derived via immunoSEQ multiplex PCR, lists solely in-frame clones and lacks some. The sample carries 950,000 to 1,100,000 clones, under 80% recorded once. The sequencing input was memory CD4+ T cells sorted from blood. The receptors were gathered from a man aged 18-30 years in good health. The CDR3 runs from the conserved cysteine through the conserved F or W. A D gene is named only where the DNA matches it firmly. Size tells how often a clone was seen (once, few, many) or the class of an expanded clone, and some rows leave it out.

v_gene,d_gene,abundance,len,j_gene,CDR3aa,CDR3nt
TRBV19,TRBD1,NA,16,TRBJ1-5,CASSMFLTGVKQPQHF,TGTGCCAGTAGTATGTTCTTGACAGGGGTGAAACAGCCCCAGCATTTT
TRBV4-2,TRBD2,NA,19,TRBJ2-7,CASSQAVAGGPWDPYEQYF,TGTGCCAGCAGCCAAGCGGTAGCGGGGGGGCCTTGGGATCCCTACGAGCAGTACTTC
TRBV11-2,NA,many,14,TRBJ2-5,CASSLGGAQETQYF,TGTGCCAGCAGCTTAGGGGGGGCGCAGGAGACCCAGTACTTC
TRBV5-6,TRBD1,NA,15,TRBJ1-3,CASSTAKGARYTIYF,TGTGCCAGCAGCACAGCCAAGGGGGCGAGGTACACCATATATTTT
TRBV30,NA,once,11,TRBJ2-7,CAWSVGHEQYF,TGTGCCTGGAGTGTTGGCCACGAGCAGTACTTC
TRBV28,TRBD1,NA,18,TRBJ2-1,CAGSRDRGGMGLVNEQFF,TGTGCCGGATCCCGGGACAGGGGGGGTATGGGACTAGTCAATGAGCAGTTCTTC
TRBV7-2,TRBD2,NA,18,TRBJ2-1,CASSLARLAGDPRNEQFF,TGTGCCAGCAGCTTAGCGAGACTAGCGGGAGACCCTAGGAATGAGCAGTTCTTC
TRBV6-5,NA,few,13,TRBJ1-2,CASSYRGWHGYTF,TGTGCCAGCAGTTACAGGGGTTGGCATGGCTACACCTTC
TRBV7-8,NA,NA,15,TRBJ2-7,CASRESRQEGYEQYF,TGTGCCAGCAGGGAATCCAGGCAGGAGGGCTACGAGCAGTACTTC
TRBV19,NA,once,12,TRBJ2-7,CASSLQGYEQYF,TGTGCCAGTAGCCTCCAGGGATACGAGCAGTACTTC